These T cell receptor beta chains were read from a single sample in a study of blood T cell repertoires in COVID-19. The method was immunoSEQ multiplex PCR; TCRdb's version includes in-frame clones alone and lacks a portion of them. The sample carries 180,000 or so clones, over 75% recorded once. The sequenced sample consisted of peripheral blood. Every receptor here comes from a man in his forties or fifties who had recovered from COVID-19. Each CDR3 is given with its conserved first and last residue. The D gene is left open where the match is weak. For some rows the clone size is stated as once, few or many, or as a class when expanded; others skip it.

.	.	TRBV5-4	TRBJ1-1	CASSIGGAGTEAFF	TGTGCCAGCAGTATTGGGGGCGCAGGTACTGAAGCTTTCTTT
.	.	TRBV29-1	TRBJ2-7	CSAKDERASYEQYF	TGCAGCGCCAAGGACGAGCGGGCCTCCTACGAGCAGTACTTC
TRBD1	.	TRBV9	TRBJ2-1	CASSASRDRRYNEQFF	TGTGCCAGCAGCGCCTCCCGGGACAGGAGATACAATGAGCAGTTCTTC
TRBD1	.	TRBV7-2	TRBJ2-6	CASSAAGGSGANVLTF	TGTGCCAGCAGCGCAGCAGGGGGCTCTGGGGCCAACGTCCTGACTTTC
.	.	TRBV30	TRBJ1-2	CAWRQKAGMYGYTF	TGTGCCTGGAGGCAGAAAGCAGGGATGTATGGCTACACCTTC
.	.	TRBV28	TRBJ1-2	CASGPGGLYGYTF	TGTGCCAGCGGTCCGGGGGGCCTCTATGGCTACACCTTC
TRBD1	.	TRBV18	TRBJ1-5	CASSPEAGGTSSPQHF	TGTGCCAGCTCACCCGAAGCAGGGGGCACAAGTTCGCCCCAGCATTTT
.	.	TRBV12-3/TRBV12-4	TRBJ1-1	CASSTERNTEAFF	TGTGCCAGCAGCACGGAGAGAAACACTGAAGCTTTCTTT
.	.	TRBV6-5	TRBJ2-7	CASSYRRLNYEQYF	TGTGCCAGCAGTTACCGCCGACTTAACTACGAGCAGTACTTC
TRBD1	.	TRBV28	TRBJ2-7	CASSLLGTGSYEQYF	TGTGCCAGCAGTTTACTTGGGACAGGCTCCTACGAGCAGTACTTC
.	few	TRBV6-5	TRBJ2-1	CASSYGNIDNEQFF	TGTGCCAGCAGTTACGGCAATATCGACAATGAGCAGTTCTTC
.	.	TRBV7-9	TRBJ1-4	CASSSRDTNEKLFF	TGTGCCAGCAGCTCACGGGACACCAATGAAAAACTGTTTTTT
.	.	TRBV29-1	TRBJ1-1	CSVAQVYTEAFF	TGCAGCGTCGCACAGGTTTACACTGAAGCTTTCTTT
.	.	TRBV7-3	TRBJ2-1	CASSLMAGSSYNEQFF	TGTGCCAGCAGCTTAATGGCGGGATCCTCCTACAATGAGCAGTTCTTC
TRBD1	.	TRBV19	TRBJ1-2	CASRDRGDYGYTF	TGTGCCAGCCGAGACAGGGGAGACTATGGCTACACCTTC
TRBD1	.	TRBV19	TRBJ2-6	CASSMGQGFQGANVLTF	TGTGCCAGTAGTATGGGACAGGGGTTTCAAGGGGCCAACGTCCTGACTTTC
.	.	TRBV5-4	TRBJ2-5	CASSSSPGQETQYF	TGTGCCAGCAGCTCGTCGCCGGGGCAAGAGACCCAGTACTTC
TRBD1	.	TRBV7-9	TRBJ2-7	CASSYPGQGRQYF	TGTGCCAGCAGCTATCCGGGACAGGGTAGGCAGTACTTC
.	.	TRBV7-2	TRBJ2-3	CASAFGSQGGTDTQYF	TGTGCCAGCGCCTTCGGATCGCAGGGTGGGACAGATACGCAGTATTTT
TRBD2	.	TRBV7-2	TRBJ2-7	CASSLAGGTYEQYF	TGTGCCAGCAGCTTAGCGGGGGGGACCTACGAGCAGTACTTC
.	.	TRBV27	TRBJ1-6	CASSLRFPRTGKNSYNSPLHF	TGTGCCAGCAGTTTAAGATTCCCCCGGACGGGAAAAAACTCCTATAATTCACCCCTCCACTTT
.	.	TRBV12-3/TRBV12-4	TRBJ1-1	CASTSTAKAFF	TGTGCCAGCACCTCCACAGCCAAAGCTTTCTTT
.	few	TRBV15	TRBJ2-7	CATSIGGLNSYEQYF	TGTGCCACCAGCATAGGAGGTCTGAACTCCTACGAGCAGTACTTC
.	.	TRBV5-1	TRBJ1-2	CASSLGPRGRTNYGYTF	TGCGCCAGCAGCTTGGGTCCCAGGGGCCGAACTAACTATGGCTACACCTTC
TRBD2	.	TRBV30	TRBJ2-7	CAWESGSGTQSTQQYF	TGTGCCTGGGAGTCGGGTAGCGGGACGCAATCTACGCAGCAGTACTTC
.	.	TRBV29-1	TRBJ2-1	CSVGESSYNEQFF	TGCAGCGTAGGAGAGAGCTCCTACAATGAGCAGTTCTTC
.	few	TRBV6-1	TRBJ2-1	CASSEVERQNEQFF	TGTGCCAGCAGTGAAGTCGAGAGGCAGAATGAGCAGTTCTTC
TRBD2	.	TRBV19	TRBJ2-7	CASSIGRESYEQYF	TGTGCCAGTAGTATAGGGCGGGAGTCCTACGAGCAGTACTTC
.	.	TRBV10-3	TRBJ2-5	CAISDPGVAEEGETQYF	TGTGCCATCAGTGACCCCGGGGTAGCGGAAGAGGGAGAGACCCAGTACTTC
.	once	TRBV24-1	TRBJ2-1	CATSAGPKYNEQFF	TGTGCCACCAGTGCAGGGCCAAAATACAATGAGCAGTTCTTC
TRBD2	.	TRBV6-4	TRBJ2-1	CASSDSSEREGPPPSSYNEQFF	TGTGCCAGCAGTGACTCGTCAGAGCGGGAGGGCCCCCCCCCTAGCTCCTACAATGAGCAGTTCTTC
.	.	TRBV6-5	TRBJ2-1	CASSYGVPSPYNEQFF	TGTGCCAGCAGTTACGGAGTCCCGAGCCCCTACAATGAGCAGTTCTTC
.	.	TRBV27	TRBJ2-1	CASSLAVPSSYNEQFF	TGTGCCAGCAGTCTAGCCGTACCGAGCTCCTACAATGAGCAGTTCTTC
TRBD1	once	TRBV5-4	TRBJ1-2	CASTAMITGGVGGYTF	TGTGCCAGCACCGCGATGATTACAGGGGGCGTTGGTGGCTACACCTTC
TRBD2	once	TRBV29-1	TRBJ2-7	CSALAGFSYEQYF	TGCAGCGCCCTAGCGGGATTCTCCTACGAGCAGTACTTC
TRBD2	.	TRBV4-3	TRBJ2-7	CASSQLAGGPQYF	TGCGCCAGCAGCCAGCTAGCGGGAGGGCCGCAGTACTTC
TRBD2	.	TRBV27	TRBJ2-2	CASRMRIAGVSAGELFF	TGTGCCAGCCGGATGAGGATAGCGGGAGTGTCCGCCGGGGAGCTGTTTTTT
.	.	TRBV5-1	TRBJ2-1	CASSRGGQTSSYNEQFF	TGCGCCAGCAGCCGGGGGGGACAGACTAGCTCCTACAATGAGCAGTTCTTC
TRBD2	.	TRBV19	TRBJ2-1	CASSTRLAENNEQFF	TGTGCCAGTTCCACCCGACTAGCGGAAAACAATGAGCAGTTCTTC
TRBD1	.	TRBV24-1	TRBJ1-4	CASGRGRGKLFF	TGTGCCTCCGGCAGGGGGCGAGGAAAACTGTTTTTT
TRBD2	.	TRBV6-4	TRBJ2-1	CASSDGAGGGRNEQFF	TGTGCCAGCAGTGACGGAGCGGGAGGGGGTAGGAATGAGCAGTTCTTC
.	.	TRBV28	TRBJ2-7	CASSSLWAEQYF	TGTGCCAGCAGCTCCCTCTGGGCCGAGCAGTACTTC
TRBD2	once	TRBV27	TRBJ2-7	CASSFLRSGRVSYEQYF	TGTGCCAGCAGTTTTCTTCGTAGCGGGAGGGTCTCCTACGAGCAGTACTTC
TRBD2	.	TRBV10-3	TRBJ2-2	CAISDNSGRVNTGELFF	TGTGCCATCAGTGATAACAGCGGGAGGGTTAACACCGGGGAGCTGTTTTTT
.	once	TRBV2	TRBJ2-5	CASNDIKRAPSFETQYF	TGTGCCAGCAATGATATTAAGCGGGCTCCTTCATTTGAGACCCAGTACTTC
.	.	TRBV7-8	TRBJ1-5	CASSLGVEVHQPQHF	TGTGCCAGCAGCTTAGGGGTGGAGGTCCATCAGCCCCAGCATTTT
.	.	TRBV7-8	TRBJ1-2	CASSLANSLYGYTF	TGTGCCAGCAGCTTAGCGAACAGTTTATATGGCTACACCTTC
TRBD2	.	TRBV7-3	TRBJ2-1	CASSISGTSFNEQFF	TGTGCCAGCAGCATTTCCGGGACTAGCTTCAATGAGCAGTTCTTC
.	.	TRBV27	TRBJ2-7	CATRGVLGRGHEQYF	TGTGCCACCAGGGGGGTTTTGGGAAGGGGGCACGAGCAGTACTTC
TRBD1	.	TRBV19	TRBJ1-2	CASSIAGTGSYGYTF	TGTGCCAGTAGTATAGCCGGGACAGGGTCTTATGGCTACACCTTC
TRBD1	.	TRBV19	TRBJ2-1	CASRVDRARGEQFF	TGTGCCAGTAGAGTTGACAGGGCCCGGGGTGAGCAGTTCTTC
.	.	TRBV2	TRBJ1-1	CASTYSRNTEAFF	TGTGCCAGCACGTACAGTCGGAACACTGAAGCTTTCTTT
.	.	TRBV19	TRBJ2-6	CASNEGVSLSGANVLTF	TGTGCCAGTAACGAGGGGGTGAGTCTATCTGGGGCCAACGTCCTGACTTTC
.	.	TRBV30	TRBJ2-1	CAWSSPYGNEQFF	TGTGCCTGGAGTTCACCTTACGGGAATGAGCAGTTCTTC
TRBD1	.	TRBV2	TRBJ1-2	CASSDRGQAYGYTF	TGTGCCAGCAGTGACAGGGGGCAGGCCTATGGCTACACCTTC
TRBD2	few	TRBV7-3	TRBJ2-7	CASSPGLAGGQDEQYF	TGTGCCAGCAGCCCGGGACTAGCGGGAGGCCAGGACGAGCAGTACTTC
.	.	TRBV19	TRBJ2-4	CASSIPTSSRLAKNIQYF	TGTGCCAGTAGTATCCCGACTAGTTCCAGGCTAGCCAAAAACATTCAGTACTTC
.	.	TRBV2	TRBJ2-5	CASNLADIQETQYF	TGTGCCAGCAATTTAGCGGACATACAAGAGACCCAGTACTTC
TRBD2	.	TRBV10-1	TRBJ2-1	CASATSGTIHEQFF	TGCGCCAGCGCGACCAGCGGGACGATCCATGAGCAGTTCTTC
.	.	TRBV5-5	TRBJ1-2	CASSLVGGSESGYTF	TGTGCCAGCAGCTTGGTGGGGGGGAGCGAAAGCGGCTACACCTTC